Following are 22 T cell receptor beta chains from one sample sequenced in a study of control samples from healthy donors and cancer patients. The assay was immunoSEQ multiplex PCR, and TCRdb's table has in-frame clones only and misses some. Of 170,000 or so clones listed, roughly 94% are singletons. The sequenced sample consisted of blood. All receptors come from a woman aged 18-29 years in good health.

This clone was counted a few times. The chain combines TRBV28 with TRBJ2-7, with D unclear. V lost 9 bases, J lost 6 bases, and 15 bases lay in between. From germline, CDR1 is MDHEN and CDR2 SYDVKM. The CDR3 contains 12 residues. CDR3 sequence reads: CASRLGISEQYF. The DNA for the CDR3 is TGTGCCAGTCGCCTAGGGATCTCCGAGCAGTACTTC. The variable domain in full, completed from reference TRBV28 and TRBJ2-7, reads DVKVTQSSRYLVKRTGEKVFLECVQDMDHENMFWYRQDPGLGLRLIYFSYDVKMKEKGDIPEGYSVSREKKERFSLILESASTNQTSMYLCASRLGISEQYFGPGTRLTVT.

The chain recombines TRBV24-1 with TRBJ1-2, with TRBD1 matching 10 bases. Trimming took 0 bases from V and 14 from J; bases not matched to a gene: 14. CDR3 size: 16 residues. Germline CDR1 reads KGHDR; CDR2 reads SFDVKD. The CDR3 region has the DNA TGTGCCACCAGTGATTTGTTCGTGGGACAGGGGAGGTATCAGACCTTC. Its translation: CATSDLFVGQGRYQTF.

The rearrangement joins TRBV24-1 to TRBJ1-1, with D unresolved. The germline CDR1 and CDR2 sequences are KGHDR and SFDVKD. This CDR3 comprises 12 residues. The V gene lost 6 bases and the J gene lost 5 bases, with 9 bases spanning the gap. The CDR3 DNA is TGTGCCACCAGTAACCCGGGGACTGAAGCTTTCTTT. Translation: CATSNPGTEAFF.

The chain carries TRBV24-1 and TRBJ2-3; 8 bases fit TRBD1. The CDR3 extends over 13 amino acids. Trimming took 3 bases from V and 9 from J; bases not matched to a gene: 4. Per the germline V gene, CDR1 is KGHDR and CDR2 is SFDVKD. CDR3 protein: CATSDPGGDTQYF. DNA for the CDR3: TGTGCCACCAGTGATCCAGGGGGCGACACGCAGTATTTT.

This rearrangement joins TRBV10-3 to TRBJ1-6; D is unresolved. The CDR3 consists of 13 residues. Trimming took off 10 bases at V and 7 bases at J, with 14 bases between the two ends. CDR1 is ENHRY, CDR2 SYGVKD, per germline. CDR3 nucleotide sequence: TGTGCCACTGGAGGGTCGGCAAATTCACCCCTCCACTTT. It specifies CATGGSANSPLHF.

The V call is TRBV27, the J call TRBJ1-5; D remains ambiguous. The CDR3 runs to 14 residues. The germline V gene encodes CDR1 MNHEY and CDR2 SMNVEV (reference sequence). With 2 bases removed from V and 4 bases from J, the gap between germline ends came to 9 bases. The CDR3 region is CASSLNRRNQPQHF. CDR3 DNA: TGTGCCAGCAGTTTAAACAGAAGAAATCAGCCCCAGCATTTT.

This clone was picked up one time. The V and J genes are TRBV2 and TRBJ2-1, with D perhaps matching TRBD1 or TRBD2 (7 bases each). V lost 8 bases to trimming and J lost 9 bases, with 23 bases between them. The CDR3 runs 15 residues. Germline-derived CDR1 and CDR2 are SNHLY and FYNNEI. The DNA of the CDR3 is TGTGCCAGCCGGGAGGCTGACAGGGAGTCAGGTGAGCAGTTCTTC. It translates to CASREADRESGEQFF.

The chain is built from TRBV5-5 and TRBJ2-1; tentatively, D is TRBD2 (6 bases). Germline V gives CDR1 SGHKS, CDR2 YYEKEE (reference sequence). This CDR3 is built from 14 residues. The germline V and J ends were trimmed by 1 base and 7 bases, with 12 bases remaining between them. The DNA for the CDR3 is TGTGCCAGCAGCTTGATCAGGAGGGAAAATGAGCAGTTCTTC. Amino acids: CASSLIRRENEQFF. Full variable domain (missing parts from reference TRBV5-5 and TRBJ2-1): DAGVTQSPTHLIKTRGQQVTLRCSPISGHKSVSWYQQVLGQGPQFIFQYYEKEERGRGNFPDRFSARQFPNYSSELNVNALLLGDSALYLCASSLIRRENEQFFGPGTRLTVL.

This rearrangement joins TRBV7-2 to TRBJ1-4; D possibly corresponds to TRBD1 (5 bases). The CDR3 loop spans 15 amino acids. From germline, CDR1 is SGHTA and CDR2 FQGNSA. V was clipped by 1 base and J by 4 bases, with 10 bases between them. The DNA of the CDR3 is TGTGCCAGCAGCTTAGTAGGGGAGATTAATGAAAAACTGTTTTTT. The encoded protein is CASSLVGEINEKLFF.

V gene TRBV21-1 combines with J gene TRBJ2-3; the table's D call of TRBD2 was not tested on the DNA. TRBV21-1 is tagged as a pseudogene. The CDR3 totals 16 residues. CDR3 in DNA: TGTGCCAGCAGCAAAGCCGGAGGGAGGAGCACAGATACGCAGTATTTT. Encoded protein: CASSKAGGRSTDTQYF.

CDR3 coding DNA: TGTGCCAGTCGCTCTGGAGGAAATGAAAAACTGTTTTTT. Amino acid sequence: CASRSGGNEKLFF. This rearrangement joins TRBV19 to TRBJ1-4; D unresolved. V was trimmed by 8 bases and J by 5 bases, leaving 12 bases between them. The CDR3 consists of 13 residues. The germline gives CDR1 LNHDA, CDR2 SQIVND (reference sequence).

The CDR3, as DNA: TGTGCCAGCAGCTTCACTAGCGGGGGAGGGACAGATACGCAGTATTTT. It translates to CASSFTSGGGTDTQYF. The genes are TRBV11-3 and TRBJ2-3; 11 bases line up with TRBD2. Trimming removed 3 bases from V and 3 bases from J; junction bases left unmatched: 5. Per germline, CDR1 SGHNT and CDR2 YENEEA. This CDR3 region has 16 residues. Full variable domain (rest looked up from reference TRBV11-3 and TRBJ2-3): EAGVVQSPRYKIIEKKQPVAFWCNPISGHNTLYWYLQNLGQGPELLIRYENEEAVDDSQLPKDRFSAERLKGVDSTLKIQPAELGDSAVYLCASSFTSGGGTDTQYFGPGTRLTVL.

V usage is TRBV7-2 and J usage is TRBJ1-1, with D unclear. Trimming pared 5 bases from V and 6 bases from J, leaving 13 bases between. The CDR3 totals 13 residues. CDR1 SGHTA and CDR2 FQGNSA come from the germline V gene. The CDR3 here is CASSRDMGAEAFF. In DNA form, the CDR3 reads TGTGCCAGCAGCCGCGATATGGGCGCTGAAGCTTTCTTT.

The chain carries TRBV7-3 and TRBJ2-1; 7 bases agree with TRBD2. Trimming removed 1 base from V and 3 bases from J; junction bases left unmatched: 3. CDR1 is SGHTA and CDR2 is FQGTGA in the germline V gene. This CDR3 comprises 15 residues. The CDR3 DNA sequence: TGTGCCAGCAGCTTAAGAGCGGGGTTCTACAATGAGCAGTTCTTC. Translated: CASSLRAGFYNEQFF.

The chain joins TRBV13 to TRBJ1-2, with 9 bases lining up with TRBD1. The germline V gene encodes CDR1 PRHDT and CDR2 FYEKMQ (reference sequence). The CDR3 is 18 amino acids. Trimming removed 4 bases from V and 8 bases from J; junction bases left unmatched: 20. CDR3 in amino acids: CASSSLGQGTSPSMGYTF. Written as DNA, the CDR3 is TGTGCCAGCAGCTCCCTTGGACAGGGGACGTCCCCAAGTATGGGCTACACCTTC. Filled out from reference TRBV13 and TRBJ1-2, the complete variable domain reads AAGVIQSPRHLIKEKRETATLKCYPIPRHDTVYWYQQGPGQDPQFLISFYEKMQSDKGSIPDRFSAQQFSDYHSELNMSSLELGDSALYFCASSSLGQGTSPSMGYTFGSGTRLTVV.

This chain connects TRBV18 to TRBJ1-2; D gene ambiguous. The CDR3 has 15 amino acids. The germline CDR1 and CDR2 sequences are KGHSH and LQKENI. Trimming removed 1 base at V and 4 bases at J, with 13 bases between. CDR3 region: CASSPLLEEIYGYTF. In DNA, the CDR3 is TGTGCCAGCTCACCACTCTTAGAGGAAATCTATGGCTACACCTTC. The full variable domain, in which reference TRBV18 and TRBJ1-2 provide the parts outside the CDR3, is NAGVMQNPRHLVRRRGQEARLRCSPMKGHSHVYWYRQLPEEGLKFMVYLQKENIIDESGMPKERFSAEFPKEGPSILRIQQVVRGDSAAYFCASSPLLEEIYGYTFGSGTRLTVV.

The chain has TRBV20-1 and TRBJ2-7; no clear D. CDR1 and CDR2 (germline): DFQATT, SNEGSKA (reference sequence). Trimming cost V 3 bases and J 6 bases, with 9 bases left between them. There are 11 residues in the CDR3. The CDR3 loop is CSARVRLEQYF. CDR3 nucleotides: TGCAGTGCTAGGGTCCGTCTCGAGCAGTACTTC.

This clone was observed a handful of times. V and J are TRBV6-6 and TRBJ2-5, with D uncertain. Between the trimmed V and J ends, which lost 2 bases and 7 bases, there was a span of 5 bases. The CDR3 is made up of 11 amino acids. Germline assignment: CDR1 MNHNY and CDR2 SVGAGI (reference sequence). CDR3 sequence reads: CASSYGVTQYF. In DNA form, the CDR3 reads TGTGCCAGCAGTTACGGGGTGACCCAGTACTTC.

As DNA, the CDR3 is TGCGCCAGCAGTGAGAGGCGGCAGGGGGTCTACGAGCAGTACTTC. It encodes CASSERRQGVYEQYF. V is TRBV10-1 and J is TRBJ2-7; 7 bases are shared with TRBD1. The V gene's germline CDR1 is WNHNN and CDR2 SYGVQD (reference sequence). This CDR3 spans 15 amino acids. Unmatched junction bases numbered 7, after V lost 2 bases and J lost 3 bases.

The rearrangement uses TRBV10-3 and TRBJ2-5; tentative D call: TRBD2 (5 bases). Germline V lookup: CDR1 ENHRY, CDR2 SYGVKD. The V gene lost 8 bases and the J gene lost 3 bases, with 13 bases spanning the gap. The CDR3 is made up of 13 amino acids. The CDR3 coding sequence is TGTGCCATCGGGAGACGAAGGGAAGAGACCCAGTACTTC. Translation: CAIGRRREETQYF.

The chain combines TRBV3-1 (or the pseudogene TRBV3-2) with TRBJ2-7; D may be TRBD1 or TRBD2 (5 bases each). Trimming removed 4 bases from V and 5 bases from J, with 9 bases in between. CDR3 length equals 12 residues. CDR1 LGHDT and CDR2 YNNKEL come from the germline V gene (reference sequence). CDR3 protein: CASSPGTDEQYF. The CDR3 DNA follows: TGTGCCAGCAGCCCCGGGACCGACGAGCAGTACTTC.

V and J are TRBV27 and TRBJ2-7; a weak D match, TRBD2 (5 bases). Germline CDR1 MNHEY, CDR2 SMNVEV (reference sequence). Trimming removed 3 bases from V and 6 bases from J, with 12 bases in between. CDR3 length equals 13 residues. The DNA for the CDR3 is TGTGCCAGCAGTTTTAGGGATCGGGGCGAGCAGTACTTC. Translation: CASSFRDRGEQYF.